This T cell receptor beta chain was found in a study of post-analysis software for immune sequencing data. Overall study: The courses of disease that were included comprised relapsing-remitting, secondary progressive and progressive-relapsing multiple sclerosis. Whole-study findings and limits: TRBV5-6, TRBV5-1 and TRBV20-1 belonged to a set of a few TRBV segments that were more frequent in patients than controls. Under the F measure, samples that were prepared in one batch clustered strongly together. People with multiple sclerosis had a significantly lower normalized Chao1 diversity than controls did.

The germline gives CDR1 SGHTA, CDR2 FQGNSA. V lost 1 base, J lost 5 bases, and 11 bases stayed unmatched. This CDR3 is built from 16 residues. In its sample, this clonotype was seen a few times. Its specificity is not known. Unique molecular identifiers were present in the TCR beta cDNA libraries. TCRdb used MiXCR to reprocess the PCR reads, holding one entry per CDR3 protein. Of 350,000 to 450,000 distinct CDR3 sequences detected, about a third appear once; the ten largest clones hold around 15%. The TCR was taken from a girl aged 10 to 17 with multiple sclerosis. Sequenced sample: blood. The chain carries TRBV7-2 and TRBJ2-7, with 7 bases aligning to TRBD2. CDR3 sequence: CASSLVSGENGDEQYF. Written as DNA, the CDR3 is TGTGCCAGCAGCTTAGTCAGCGGGGAAAATGGGGACGAGCAGTACTTC.